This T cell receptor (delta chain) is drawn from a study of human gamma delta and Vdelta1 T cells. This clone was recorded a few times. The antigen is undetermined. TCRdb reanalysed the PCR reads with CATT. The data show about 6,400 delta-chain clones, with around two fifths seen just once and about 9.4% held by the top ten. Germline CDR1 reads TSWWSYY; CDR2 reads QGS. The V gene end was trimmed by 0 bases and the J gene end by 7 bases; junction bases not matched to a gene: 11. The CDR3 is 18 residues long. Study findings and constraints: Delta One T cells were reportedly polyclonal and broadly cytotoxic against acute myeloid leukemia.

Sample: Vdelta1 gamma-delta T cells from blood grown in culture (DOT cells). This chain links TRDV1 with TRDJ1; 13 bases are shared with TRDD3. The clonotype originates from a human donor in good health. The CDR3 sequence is CALGELLSRLGDTTKLIF. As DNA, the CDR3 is TGTGCTCTTGGGGAACTATTATCCAGACTGGGGGATACGACTAAACTCATCTTT.